These T cell receptor beta chains were read from a single sample in a study of shared clonotypes between healthy human individuals. Some clones are missing from TCRdb's copy, which holds only in-frame ones; the method was immunoSEQ multiplex PCR. Here the sample spans about a million clones, approximately 76% being singletons. The sample consisted of memory CD4+ T cells sorted from blood. The source is a man in his late teens or twenties in good health. Both conserved end residues are part of each CDR3. D genes are given only for firm matches. The size field is filled for only some rows; it gives once, few, many or a size class.

CDR3 length: 16; clone size: NA; J gene: TRBJ2-4; V gene: TRBV5-8; D gene: NA; CDR3 DNA: TGTGCCAGCAGCTTGGGAGACAGGATAGCCAAAAACATTCAGTACTTC; CDR3 protein: CASSLGDRIAKNIQYF
CDR3 length: 16; clone size: NA; J gene: TRBJ2-7; V gene: TRBV19; D gene: TRBD2; CDR3 DNA: TGTGCCAGTAGTACCCTTGCTAGTAGCGGGAGCTACGAGCAGTACTTC; CDR3 protein: CASSTLASSGSYEQYF
CDR3 length: 15; clone size: NA; J gene: TRBJ2-3; V gene: TRBV11-2; D gene: NA; CDR3 DNA: TGTGCCAGCAGCTTAGGTGGGGGGCTGACAGATACGCAGTATTTT; CDR3 protein: CASSLGGGLTDTQYF
CDR3 length: 15; clone size: NA; J gene: TRBJ2-5; V gene: TRBV19; D gene: TRBD2; CDR3 DNA: TGTGCCAGTAGTATGGACGCGGGAGGCCTGGGTACCCAGTACTTC; CDR3 protein: CASSMDAGGLGTQYF
CDR3 length: 17; clone size: NA; J gene: TRBJ2-2; V gene: TRBV18; D gene: NA; CDR3 DNA: TGTGCCAGCTCACGAGGGGTTAGCAACGCGAACACCGGGGAGCTGTTTTTT; CDR3 protein: CASSRGVSNANTGELFF
CDR3 length: 15; clone size: NA; J gene: TRBJ1-6; V gene: TRBV27; D gene: TRBD1; CDR3 DNA: TGTGCCAGCAGTTTCGTGGCAGGGGGCGGTTCACCCCTCCACTTT; CDR3 protein: CASSFVAGGGSPLHF
CDR3 length: 15; clone size: once; J gene: TRBJ2-3; V gene: TRBV18; D gene: NA; CDR3 DNA: TGTGCCAGCTCACGAGAACAGGGAAGCACAGATACGCAGTATTTT; CDR3 protein: CASSREQGSTDTQYF
CDR3 length: 18; clone size: NA; J gene: TRBJ2-2; V gene: TRBV7-6; D gene: NA; CDR3 DNA: TGTGCCAGCTCCAAAAGGCCTGGGGGCGCGGCGAACACCGGGGAGCTGTTTTTT; CDR3 protein: CASSKRPGGAANTGELFF
CDR3 length: 14; clone size: NA; J gene: TRBJ2-5; V gene: TRBV5-6; D gene: NA; CDR3 DNA: TGTGCCAGCAGCTTTAGGGACTCCCAAGAGACCCAGTACTTC; CDR3 protein: CASSFRDSQETQYF
CDR3 length: 13; clone size: NA; J gene: TRBJ2-2; V gene: TRBV30; D gene: NA; CDR3 DNA: TGTGCCTGGACCGGGTCTAACACCGGGGAGCTGTTTTTT; CDR3 protein: CAWTGSNTGELFF
CDR3 length: 17; clone size: NA; J gene: TRBJ2-7; V gene: TRBV4-1; D gene: NA; CDR3 DNA: TGCGCCAGCAGCCAAGATCCCCTGTGGGAGCCCTCCTACGAGCAGTACTTC; CDR3 protein: CASSQDPLWEPSYEQYF
CDR3 length: 13; clone size: NA; J gene: TRBJ2-7; V gene: TRBV14; D gene: NA; CDR3 DNA: TGTGCCAGCAGCCAAGGAGGGGGAGGCGAGCAGTACTTC; CDR3 protein: CASSQGGGGEQYF
CDR3 length: 16; clone size: NA; J gene: TRBJ1-3; V gene: TRBV11-2; D gene: NA; CDR3 DNA: TGTGCCAGCAGCTCCTACGGCGTGATCTCTGGAAACACCATATATTTT; CDR3 protein: CASSSYGVISGNTIYF
CDR3 length: 14; clone size: NA; J gene: TRBJ1-3; V gene: TRBV9; D gene: NA; CDR3 DNA: TGTGCCAGCAGCCCTGGGGACTACGGAGACACCATATATTTT; CDR3 protein: CASSPGDYGDTIYF
CDR3 length: 13; clone size: NA; J gene: TRBJ1-6; V gene: TRBV4-1; D gene: NA; CDR3 DNA: TGCGCCAGCAGCTCATATTCGGATTCACCCCTCCACTTT; CDR3 protein: CASSSYSDSPLHF
CDR3 length: 12; clone size: few; J gene: TRBJ2-7; V gene: TRBV10-3; D gene: NA; CDR3 DNA: TGTGCCATCAGTGGGATAGGCTACGAGCAGTACTTC; CDR3 protein: CAISGIGYEQYF
CDR3 length: 14; clone size: NA; J gene: TRBJ2-7; V gene: TRBV7-2; D gene: NA; CDR3 DNA: TGTGCCACCGCCAAGGTAGATGGTCCTTACGAGCAGTACTTC; CDR3 protein: CATAKVDGPYEQYF
CDR3 length: 14; clone size: NA; J gene: TRBJ1-1; V gene: TRBV29-1; D gene: NA; CDR3 DNA: TGCAGCGTTGGAAGGGACACCCAGAACACTGAAGCTTTCTTT; CDR3 protein: CSVGRDTQNTEAFF